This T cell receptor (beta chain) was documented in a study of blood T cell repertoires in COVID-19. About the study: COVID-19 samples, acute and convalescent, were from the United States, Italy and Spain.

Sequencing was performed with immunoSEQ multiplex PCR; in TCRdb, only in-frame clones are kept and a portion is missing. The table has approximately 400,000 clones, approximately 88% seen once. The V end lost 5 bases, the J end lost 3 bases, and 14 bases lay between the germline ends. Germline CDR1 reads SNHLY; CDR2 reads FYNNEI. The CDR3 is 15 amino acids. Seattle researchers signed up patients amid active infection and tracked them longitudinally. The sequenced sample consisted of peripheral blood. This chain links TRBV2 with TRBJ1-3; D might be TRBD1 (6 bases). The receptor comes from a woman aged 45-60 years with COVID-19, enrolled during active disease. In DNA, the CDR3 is TGTGCCAGCAGTTTTGACGGGACACATGGAAACACCATATATTTT. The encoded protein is CASSFDGTHGNTIYF.